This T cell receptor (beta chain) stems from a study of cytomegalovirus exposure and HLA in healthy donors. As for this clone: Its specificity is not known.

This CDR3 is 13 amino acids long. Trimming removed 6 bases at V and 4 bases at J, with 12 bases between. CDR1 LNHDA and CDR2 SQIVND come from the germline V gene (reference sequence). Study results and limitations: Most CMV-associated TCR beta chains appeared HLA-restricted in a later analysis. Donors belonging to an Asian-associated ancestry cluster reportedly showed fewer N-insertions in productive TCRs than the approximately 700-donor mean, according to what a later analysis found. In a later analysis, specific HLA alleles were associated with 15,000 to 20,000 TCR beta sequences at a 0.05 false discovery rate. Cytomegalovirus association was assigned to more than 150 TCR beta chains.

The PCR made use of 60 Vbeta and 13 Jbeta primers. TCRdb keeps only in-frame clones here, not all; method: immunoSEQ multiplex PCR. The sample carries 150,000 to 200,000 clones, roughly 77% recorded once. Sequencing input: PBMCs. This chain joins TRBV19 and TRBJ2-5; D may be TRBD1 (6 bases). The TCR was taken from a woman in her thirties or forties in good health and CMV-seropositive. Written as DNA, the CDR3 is TGTGCCAGTAGCATACAGGGTGGAGAGACCCAGTACTTC. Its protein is CASSIQGGETQYF.